The clone carrying this TCR beta chain was found once. RNA extraction and reverse transcription yielded cDNA as sequencing template. Using immunoSEQ multiplex PCR, the repertoire was profiled, and TCRdb retains in-frame clones only, with some absent. The sample has 120,000 to 150,000 clones, about 88% seen once; the top ten hold under 15%. The treatment was: oral pan-JAK inhibitor, 5-10 mg twice daily. These data are taken from a study of CD8+ T cells in alopecia areata. The sample was CD8+ T cells sorted from blood, taken at week 4, from a patient treated with tofacitinib. The sequence was obtained from a human donor with alopecia areata.

CDR3 protein: CAWSDGVGTLTYEQYF. The CDR3 DNA sequence: TGTGCCTGGAGCGACGGGGTAGGGACACTCACCTACGAGCAGTACTTC. The chain is built from TRBV30 and TRBJ2-7, with D maybe TRBD1 (6 bases). The CDR3 loop spans 16 amino acids. The germline CDR1 and CDR2 sequences are GTSNPN and SVGIG (reference sequence). Trimming stripped 3 bases from V and 2 bases from J, with 20 bases between.